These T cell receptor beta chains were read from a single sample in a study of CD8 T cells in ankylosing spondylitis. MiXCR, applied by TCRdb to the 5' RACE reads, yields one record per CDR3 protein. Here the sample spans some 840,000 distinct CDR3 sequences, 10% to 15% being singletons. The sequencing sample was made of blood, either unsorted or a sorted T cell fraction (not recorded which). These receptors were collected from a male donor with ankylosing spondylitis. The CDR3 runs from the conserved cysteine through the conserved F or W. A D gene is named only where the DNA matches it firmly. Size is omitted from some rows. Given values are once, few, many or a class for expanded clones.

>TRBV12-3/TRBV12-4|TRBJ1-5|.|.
CASSLSRGGNQPQHF
TGTGCCAGCAGTTTATCGAGGGGTGGCAATCAGCCCCAGCATTTT
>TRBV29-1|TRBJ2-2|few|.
CSGTGVAGGPDTGELFF
TGCTCCGGGACAGGGGTAGCGGGAGGGCCTGACACCGGGGAGCTGTTTTTT
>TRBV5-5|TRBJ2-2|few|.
CASTDREVNIGELFF
TGTGCCAGCACAGACAGGGAGGTCAACATCGGGGAGCTGTTTTTT
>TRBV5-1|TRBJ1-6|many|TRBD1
CASTGTGPEPLHF
TGCGCCAGCACTGGGACAGGGCCGGAACCCCTCCACTTT
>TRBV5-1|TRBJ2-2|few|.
CASSEGFNTGELFF
TGCGCCAGCAGCGAGGGATTTAACACCGGGGAGCTGTTTTTT
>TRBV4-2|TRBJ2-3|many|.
CASSQDAARGTDTQYF
TGTGCCAGCAGCCAAGATGCGGCACGCGGCACAGATACGCAGTATTTT
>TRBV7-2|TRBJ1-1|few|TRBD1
CASSLRTGRGTEAFF
TGTGCCAGCAGCCTAAGGACAGGCCGAGGCACTGAAGCTTTCTTT
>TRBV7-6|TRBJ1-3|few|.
CASSTGGTSSGNTIYF
TGTGCCAGCAGCACAGGTGGAACAAGCTCTGGAAACACCATATATTTT
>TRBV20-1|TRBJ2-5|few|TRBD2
CSAKLAGGETQYF
TGCAGTGCAAAACTAGCGGGAGGTGAGACCCAGTACTTC
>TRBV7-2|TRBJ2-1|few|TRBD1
CASSKTGTYNEQFF
TGTGCCAGCAGCAAGACAGGGACCTACAATGAGCAGTTCTTC
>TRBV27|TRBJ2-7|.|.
CASRRLGNSYEQYF
TGTGCCAGCAGAAGACTCGGGAATTCCTACGAGCAGTACTTC
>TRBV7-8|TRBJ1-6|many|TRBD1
CASSQGQGDGSPLHF
TGTGCCAGCAGCCAAGGACAGGGGGATGGTTCACCCCTCCACTTT
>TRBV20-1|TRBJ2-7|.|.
CSARTVRSYEQYF
TGCAGTGCTAGGACAGTCCGCTCCTACGAGCAGTACTTC
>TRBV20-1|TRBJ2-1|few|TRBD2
CSCREASGGVGDEQFF
TGCAGTTGCAGAGAGGCTAGCGGGGGGGTGGGTGATGAGCAGTTCTTC
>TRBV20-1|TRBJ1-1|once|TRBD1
CSARDLGTGFKTEAFF
TGCAGTGCTAGAGATTTGGGGACAGGGTTTAAGACTGAAGCTTTCTTT
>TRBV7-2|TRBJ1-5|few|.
CASSLGNGNQPQHF
TGTGCCAGCAGCTTGGGGAACGGCAATCAGCCCCAGCATTTT
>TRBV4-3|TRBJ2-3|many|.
CASSQDFGTDTQYF
TGCGCCAGCAGCCAAGACTTTGGGACAGATACGCAGTATTTT
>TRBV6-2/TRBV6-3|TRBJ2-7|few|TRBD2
CASSSTGTSSYEQYF
TGTGCCAGCAGTTCGACCGGGACTAGCAGCTACGAGCAGTACTTC
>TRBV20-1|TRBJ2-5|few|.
CSARGGMETQYF
TGCAGTGCTAGAGGTGGGATGGAGACCCAGTACTTC
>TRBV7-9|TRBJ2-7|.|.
CASSLVPNWRDSYEQYF
TGTGCCAGCAGCTTAGTCCCCAACTGGCGGGACTCCTACGAGCAGTACTTC
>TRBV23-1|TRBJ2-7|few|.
CASALRGTYYEQYF
TGCGCCAGCGCGCTCAGGGGAACCTACTACGAGCAGTACTTC
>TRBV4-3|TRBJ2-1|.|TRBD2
CASSQDLAGEHNEQFF
TGCGCCAGCAGCCAAGACCTAGCGGGGGAACACAATGAGCAGTTCTTC
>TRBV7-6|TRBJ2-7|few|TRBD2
CASSRRSSGTYEQYF
TGTGCCAGCAGCCGACGGTCTAGCGGAACCTACGAGCAGTACTTC
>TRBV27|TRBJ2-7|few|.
CASSLAPSSTYEQYF
TGTGCCAGCAGTTTAGCCCCCTCGTCGACCTACGAGCAGTACTTC
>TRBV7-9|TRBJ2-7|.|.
CASSQTSFPPEQYF
TGTGCCAGCAGCCAGACATCCTTCCCCCCCGAGCAGTACTTC
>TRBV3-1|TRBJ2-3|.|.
CASSQNTEDTQYF
TGTGCCAGCAGCCAGAATACGGAGGATACGCAGTATTTT
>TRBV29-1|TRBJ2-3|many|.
CSASIPTDTQYF
TGCAGCGCCTCAATTCCCACAGATACGCAGTATTTT
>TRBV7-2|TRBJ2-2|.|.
CASSLEQGSGELFF
TGTGCCAGCAGCTTAGAACAGGGATCAGGGGAGCTGTTTTTT
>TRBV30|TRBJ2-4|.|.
CAWSVFGGIQYF
TGTGCCTGGAGTGTATTTGGGGGCATTCAGTACTTC
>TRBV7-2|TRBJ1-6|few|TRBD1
CASSPRTGAYNSPLHF
TGTGCCAGCAGCCCCCGGACAGGGGCTTATAATTCACCCCTCCACTTT
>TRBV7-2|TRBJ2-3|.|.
CASSLGGQGDTQYF
TGTGCCAGCAGCCTAGGGGGACAAGGGGATACGCAGTATTTT
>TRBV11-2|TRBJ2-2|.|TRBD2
CASSFPSGGGDTGELFF
TGTGCCAGCAGCTTTCCTAGCGGGGGGGGAGACACCGGGGAGCTGTTTTTT
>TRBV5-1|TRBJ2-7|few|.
CASSLSLTAYEQYF
TGCGCCAGCAGCTTGTCCCTCACAGCCTACGAGCAGTACTTC
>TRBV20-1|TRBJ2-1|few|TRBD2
CSARVGTSGRREQFF
TGCAGTGCTAGGGTCGGGACTAGCGGGAGGAGAGAGCAGTTCTTC
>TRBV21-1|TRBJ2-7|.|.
CASSKGPGQYEQYF
TGTGCCAGCAGCAAAGGTCCAGGACAGTACGAGCAGTACTTC
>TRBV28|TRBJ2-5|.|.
CASSLPLNGLGNQYF
TGTGCCAGCAGTTTACCGCTCAACGGCCTGGGGAACCAGTACTTC
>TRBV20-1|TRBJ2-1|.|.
CSARDGGLPTVF
TGCAGTGCTAGAGATGGGGGACTCCCTACGGTCTTC
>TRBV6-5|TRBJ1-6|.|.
CASSWIRGYSPLHF
TGTGCCAGCAGTTGGATTAGGGGCTATTCACCCCTCCACTTT
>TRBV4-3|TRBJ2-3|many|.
CASKRRETDTQYF
TGCGCCAGCAAACGGAGGGAGACAGATACGCAGTATTTT
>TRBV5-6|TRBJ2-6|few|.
CASRPKTGSSSGANVLTF
TGTGCCAGCAGACCAAAGACAGGATCGAGCTCTGGGGCCAACGTCCTGACTTTC
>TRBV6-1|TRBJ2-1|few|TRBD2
CASGGLAGTKGEFF
TGTGCCAGCGGGGGACTAGCGGGAACTAAAGGGGAGTTCTTC
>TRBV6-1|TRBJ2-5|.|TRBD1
CASSVARGRQETQYF
TGTGCCAGCAGTGTTGCCAGGGGGCGCCAAGAGACCCAGTACTTC
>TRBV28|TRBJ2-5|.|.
CASSSPDGSGETQYF
TGTGCCAGCAGTTCCCCGGACGGGTCGGGAGAGACCCAGTACTTC
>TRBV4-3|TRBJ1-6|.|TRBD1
CASSQDRGGSPLHF
TGCGCCAGCAGCCAAGACAGGGGGGGGTCACCCCTCCACTTT
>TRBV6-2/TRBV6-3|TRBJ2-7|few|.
CASRRGTSYEQYF
TGTGCCAGCAGAAGAGGGACCTCCTACGAGCAGTACTTC
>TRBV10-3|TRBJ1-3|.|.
CAISSEGNTIYF
TGTGCCATCAGCTCAGAGGGAAACACCATATATTTT
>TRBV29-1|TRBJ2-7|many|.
CSVGTVSYEQYF
TGCAGCGTTGGGACAGTAAGTTACGAGCAGTACTTC
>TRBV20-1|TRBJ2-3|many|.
CSAMDSMPFSTDTQYF
TGCAGTGCCATGGATTCCATGCCTTTTAGCACAGATACGCAGTATTTT
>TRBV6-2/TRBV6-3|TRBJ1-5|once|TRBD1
CASSSSGQGVLGNQPQHF
TGTGCCAGCAGTTCGTCGGGACAGGGGGTCTTAGGCAATCAGCCCCAGCATTTT
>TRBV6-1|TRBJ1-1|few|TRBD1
CASSGLTGGWLSAFF
TGTGCCAGCAGTGGTCTGACAGGGGGCTGGTTGTCGGCTTTCTTT
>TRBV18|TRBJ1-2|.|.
CASSPLDGANYGYTF
TGTGCCAGCTCACCTCTGGACGGTGCTAACTATGGCTACACCTTC
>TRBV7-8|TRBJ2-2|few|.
CASSLEGLLNGELFF
TGTGCCAGCAGCTTAGAGGGGCTACTAAACGGGGAGCTGTTTTTT